This T cell receptor beta chain was recovered during a study of lung T cells in sarcoidosis with Löfgren's syndrome. On the study more broadly: Repertoire analyses centered on Löfgren's syndrome patients.

TCRdb reanalysed the reads using MiXCR and keeps one entry per CDR3 protein. The sample lists 50,000 to 65,000 distinct CDR3 sequences, around 20% occurring once. Study-level findings and limits: These T cells were suggested, not shown, to recognize a putative antigen.

Germline V lookup: CDR1 MNHNS, CDR2 SASEGT. V lost 5 bases and J lost 5, with 6 bases in between. This CDR3 spans 12 amino acids. This clonotype was recorded at least ten times. Its antigen is undetermined. The gene calls are TRBV6-1 and TRBJ2-2, with a possible D match to TRBD1 (5 bases). This clonotype was obtained from a human donor with sarcoidosis (Löfgren's syndrome or another form), or a control subject (not recorded which). Sequenced material: CD4+ T cells from PBMCs. CDR3 DNA sequence: TGTGCCAGCAGTCAGGGAACCGGGGAGCTGTTTTTT. It yields the protein CASSQGTGELFF.